These T cell receptor beta chains were read from a single sample in a study of blood T cell repertoires in COVID-19. Here immunoSEQ multiplex PCR was the method, and the copy in TCRdb shows in-frame clones only, minus some. The sample holds 60,000 or so clones; nearly 80% are singletons and the top ten take around 25%. Sequences were obtained from peripheral blood. The receptors originated from a human donor in a cohort sampled during active COVID-19. The CDR3 runs from the conserved cysteine through the conserved F or W. Fields, in order: CDR3 length, J gene, V gene, clone size, D gene, CDR3 DNA, CDR3 protein. D genes are given only for firm matches. Only part of the rows carry a size: once, few, many, or a class if the clone is expanded.

13 | TRBJ1-1 | TRBV4-1 | . | . | TGCGCCAGCAGCCAAGCCCAAAACACTGAAGCTTTCTTT | CASSQAQNTEAFF
16 | TRBJ2-5 | TRBV7-3 | . | TRBD2 | TGTGCCAGCAGCATGACTAGCGCGGGATCGCGGGAGACCCAGTACTTC | CASSMTSAGSRETQYF
15 | TRBJ2-2 | TRBV5-1 | . | . | TGCGCCAGCACCACCGGGGGTATCGGGACCGGGGAGCTGTTTTTT | CASTTGGIGTGELFF
16 | TRBJ2-7 | TRBV5-5 | . | TRBD1 | TGTGCCAGCAGTGGACAGGGGGGTATTATTGGCTACGAGCAGTACTTC | CASSGQGGIIGYEQYF
16 | TRBJ1-5 | TRBV28 | . | . | TGTGCCAGCAGTTTACGGGCCAGGGTTAGCAATCAGCCCCAGCATTTT | CASSLRARVSNQPQHF
15 | TRBJ1-2 | TRBV18 | . | TRBD1 | TGTGCCAGCTCACCACCCGGACAGGGCTATCATGGCTACACCTTC | CASSPPGQGYHGYTF
14 | TRBJ2-5 | TRBV5-1 | once | TRBD2 | TGCGCCAGCCGACGGTCGGGGGGGCAAGAGACCCAGTACTTC | CASRRSGGQETQYF
13 | TRBJ2-1 | TRBV6-2/TRBV6-3 | . | . | TGTGCCAGCAGCTCAACTAGCATGAATGAGCAGTTCTTC | CASSSTSMNEQFF
15 | TRBJ2-3 | TRBV18 | . | . | TGTGCCAGCTCCCGCGGGGCTAGCGGCACAGATACGCAGTATTTT | CASSRGASGTDTQYF
13 | TRBJ2-1 | TRBV4-1 | . | . | TGCGCCAGCAGCCCCCGGCTAGACAATGAGCAGTTCTTC | CASSPRLDNEQFF
15 | TRBJ2-7 | TRBV10-1 | few | TRBD2 | TGCGCCAGCAGTGGCCGGACTAGCGGGAAGTACGAGCAGTACTTC | CASSGRTSGKYEQYF
14 | TRBJ2-3 | TRBV29-1 | few | TRBD2 | TGCAGCGTGGAGGGACTAGCGAGGGGCGGTTGGCAGTATTTT | CSVEGLARGGWQYF
14 | TRBJ2-7 | TRBV30 | . | TRBD1 | TGTGCCTGGACCCGTGGGGACAGGGAGTACGAGCAGTACTTC | CAWTRGDREYEQYF
15 | TRBJ2-1 | TRBV28 | . | . | TGTGCCAGCAGTTTGCTGCAGGGGCAGGGGCGTGAGCAGTTCTTC | CASSLLQGQGREQFF
18 | TRBJ2-3 | TRBV7-2 | . | TRBD1 | TGTGCCAGCAGTCCTGGGACAGGGGGTTTCTTAAGCACAGATACGCAGTATTTT | CASSPGTGGFLSTDTQYF
14 | TRBJ1-1 | TRBV5-1 | . | TRBD1 | TGCGCCAGCAGCCCCGGGACAGGGAACACTGAAGCTTTCTTT | CASSPGTGNTEAFF
14 | TRBJ1-1 | TRBV19 | few | TRBD1 | TGTGCCAGTAGGCCCGGACAGGGGAACACTGAAGCTTTCTTT | CASRPGQGNTEAFF
14 | TRBJ2-1 | TRBV5-4 | . | TRBD2 | TGTGCCAGCAGCTTGGAGGGACTAGTGGGTGAGCAGTTCTTC | CASSLEGLVGEQFF
12 | TRBJ1-1 | TRBV19 | once | . | TGTGCCAGTAGTAAGAGACAAAGTGAAGCTTTCTTT | CASSKRQSEAFF
20 | TRBJ2-1 | TRBV15 | . | TRBD2 | TGTGCCACCAGCAGAGCTCCGGGACTAGCGGGAGGGCCCTCCTACAATGAGCAGTTCTTC | CATSRAPGLAGGPSYNEQFF
13 | TRBJ2-1 | TRBV6-1 | . | TRBD1 | TGTGCCAGCAGTGAGCAGGGGGTCGGTGAGCAGTTCTTC | CASSEQGVGEQFF
15 | TRBJ2-5 | TRBV13 | . | TRBD1 | TGTGCCAGCAGCTTAGGTGGGGGACAGCAAGAGACCCAGTACTTC | CASSLGGGQQETQYF
16 | TRBJ2-3 | TRBV7-2 | . | TRBD2 | TGTGCCAGCAGCTTGCCGGGACTAGCGGGGGGGGAAGCGCAGTATTTT | CASSLPGLAGGEAQYF
17 | TRBJ1-2 | TRBV4-3 | . | . | TGCGCCAGCAGCCAAGATAGGCCCAGGGGAACATTACATGGCTACACCTTC | CASSQDRPRGTLHGYTF
14 | TRBJ2-1 | TRBV6-5 | . | TRBD2 | TGTGCCAGCAGTTACGAGGGGACGGGGGGTGAGCAGTTCTTC | CASSYEGTGGEQFF
15 | TRBJ1-1 | TRBV4-3 | . | . | TGCGCCAGCAGCCAAGATTGGAGGGGGAACACTGAAGCTTTCTTT | CASSQDWRGNTEAFF
15 | TRBJ2-7 | TRBV9 | . | . | TGTGCCAGCAGCGTAGTGAGCGCAGGGATGAACGAGCAGTACTTC | CASSVVSAGMNEQYF
13 | TRBJ1-5 | TRBV6-5 | . | TRBD1 | TGTGCCAGCAGTAGGGGACAGTATCAGCCCCAGCATTTT | CASSRGQYQPQHF
14 | TRBJ2-5 | TRBV30 | . | . | TGTGCCTGGAGTAGAGGGATATACCAAGAGACCCAGTACTTC | CAWSRGIYQETQYF
15 | TRBJ1-2 | TRBV5-8 | . | . | TGTGCCAGCAGCCCGACTCAAGGGAGGCCTTGGGGCTACACCTTC | CASSPTQGRPWGYTF
13 | TRBJ2-7 | TRBV2 | many | . | TGTGCCAGCAGCCCGGGACAATTTCTCGAGCAGTACTTC | CASSPGQFLEQYF
15 | TRBJ2-5 | TRBV7-7 | . | TRBD1 | TGTGCCAGCACTTTCGGGACAGGGAAAGGGGAGACCCAGTACTTC | CASTFGTGKGETQYF
14 | TRBJ1-1 | TRBV10-3 | few | TRBD1 | TGTGCCATCAGATCGGGACAGGGGGCAACTGAAGCTTTCTTT | CAIRSGQGATEAFF
17 | TRBJ1-5 | TRBV28 | . | TRBD1 | TGTGCCAGCAGTTTCTCACAGGGGTGGAATAGCAATCAGCCCCAGCATTTT | CASSFSQGWNSNQPQHF
17 | TRBJ1-2 | TRBV7-8 | few | . | TGTGCCAGCAGCCCGCTCTGGCGCCCAAAGAACGCGCGGGGCTACACCTTC | CASSPLWRPKNARGYTF
15 | TRBJ2-1 | TRBV11-2 | . | TRBD2 | TGTGCCAGCAGCCCCACTAGCGGGAGTTACAATGAGCAGTTCTTC | CASSPTSGSYNEQFF
13 | TRBJ2-5 | TRBV10-3 | few | . | TGTGCCATCAGTGAGAACTCGCAGGGGACCCAGTACTTC | CAISENSQGTQYF
15 | TRBJ1-6 | TRBV28 | . | TRBD1 | TGTGCCAGCAGTTTGGGGGACAGGGGGTTCTCACCCCTCCACTTT | CASSLGDRGFSPLHF
13 | TRBJ1-5 | TRBV7-2 | . | . | TGTGCCAGCAGCTTCGGGGTCGGGCAGCCCCAGCATTTT | CASSFGVGQPQHF
14 | TRBJ2-1 | TRBV6-5 | . | TRBD1 | TGTGCCAGCCGAACAGGGGGCAATTACAATGAGCAGTTCTTC | CASRTGGNYNEQFF
14 | TRBJ1-4 | TRBV5-4 | . | TRBD1 | TGTGCCAGCAGCTTGGGGACAGGGGATGAAAAACTGTTTTTT | CASSLGTGDEKLFF